This T cell receptor (beta chain) was retrieved from a study of blood T cell repertoires in COVID-19. The V and J ends lost 2 bases and 8 bases respectively, with 4 bases between them. CDR3 length: 11 amino acids. Germline V gives CDR1 SGHAT, CDR2 FQNNGV. This clone came up a few times. In the original processing: Reference gene primer amplification gave estimated nucleated cell counts. Repertoires were generated with immunoSEQ multiplex PCR, while TCRdb's copy carries only in-frame clones and drops some. V and J calls and clone size are as listed in that table; D and trimming were resolved from the DNA. Altogether about 340,000 clones are present, almost 90% being singletons, with the ten largest covering roughly 6.6%.

The chain carries TRBV11-2 and TRBJ2-1; D is undetermined. This TCR came from a woman aged 70 to 79 with COVID-19, enrolled during active disease. Material: peripheral blood. CDR3 region: CASSLTHEQFF. The DNA of the CDR3 is TGTGCCAGCAGCTTAACTCATGAGCAGTTCTTC.